Following are 27 T cell receptor beta chains from one sample sequenced in a study of response to subunit inactivated influenza vaccine. Via MiXCR, TCRdb re-called the RT-PCR reads, giving one row per CDR3 protein. The data show 500,000 to 700,000 distinct CDR3 sequences, with under 30% seen just once and around 2.8% held by the top ten. These records were also assigned to another study, of T cells expressing NK-cell markers. This second study says: The authors made TCR beta cDNA libraries by 5'RACE template switching. This switching added a universal primer site and UMIs.

Source: CD4+ T cells sorted from PBMCs, taken 12 days after vaccination. These receptors all come from a man in his fifties or sixties who received an inactivated influenza vaccine.

This chain connects TRBV5-4 to TRBJ2-1; the match to TRBD2 covers 10 bases. V shed 1 base, J shed 8 bases, and the junction held 6 bases outside the gene matches. CDR1 SGHNT and CDR2 YYREEE come from the germline V gene (reference sequence). CDR3 length: 15 residues. CDR3 amino acids: CASSLSPSGGDEQFF. CDR3 coding DNA: TGTGCCAGCAGCTTGAGCCCTAGCGGGGGCGATGAGCAGTTCTTC.

The chain combines TRBV6-4 with TRBJ2-1; D may be TRBD1 (6 bases). This CDR3 is built from 15 residues. Germline V gene sequence: CDR1 MRHNA, CDR2 SNTAGT. Trimming removed 2 bases from V and 5 bases from J, with 13 bases in between. As DNA, the CDR3 is TGTGCCAGCAGTGACAGGGGGAGAGATAACAATGAGCAGTTCTTC. Residues: CASSDRGRDNNEQFF.

J is TRBJ1-6 and V is TRBV5-6; 9 bases are shared with TRBD1. Germline V CDR1 and CDR2: SGHDT, YYEEEE. The CDR3 spans 14 residues. The trim removed 5 bases at V and 9 bases at J, leaving 6 bases unmatched. The CDR3 sequence is CASRLHRGPSPLHF. CDR3 nucleotide sequence: TGTGCCAGCAGACTCCACAGGGGGCCTTCACCCCTCCACTTT.

This chain joins TRBV10-3 and TRBJ1-6, with 11 bases fitting TRBD1. The CDR3 has 15 residues. The V and J ends lost 6 bases and 6 bases, in that order; junction bases with no gene match: 4. Germline V gene data show CDR1 as ENHRY and CDR2 as SYGVKD. In DNA form, the CDR3 reads TGTGCCATCAGCGTAGGGACAGGGGGTAATTCACCCCTCCACTTT. This codes for CAISVGTGGNSPLHF.

This clonotype was seen a few times. The rearrangement uses TRBV5-1 and TRBJ2-5, with TRBD2 matching over 10 bases. The trim removed 2 bases at V and 6 bases at J, leaving 13 bases unmatched. Germline V gene data show CDR1 as SGHRS and CDR2 as YFSETQ. This CDR3 is 17 amino acids long. The CDR3 coding sequence is TGCGCCAGCAGCTTTGGACTAGCGGCCATCAACTTGAAGACCCAGTACTTC. As protein: CASSFGLAAINLKTQYF.

This clonotype was observed a few times. The chain couples TRBV10-3 to TRBJ1-1, with D hard to call. This CDR3 contains 17 residues. The germline V gene has CDR1 ENHRY and CDR2 SYGVKD. Trimming removed 2 bases from V and 4 bases from J, with 20 bases in between. The CDR3 sequence is CAISEPTLSQPGTEAFF. CDR3 in DNA: TGTGCCATCAGTGAGCCAACCTTGTCCCAGCCAGGCACTGAAGCTTTCTTT.

This CDR3 reads CASKRNRAMNTEAFF. The CDR3 region has the DNA TGTGCCAGCAAAAGGAACAGAGCAATGAACACTGAAGCTTTCTTT. The chain joins TRBV27 to TRBJ1-1; D remains unclear. CDR1 and CDR2 (germline): MNHEY, SMNVEV (reference sequence). Between the trimmed V and J ends, which lost 7 bases and 0 bases, there was a span of 15 bases. The CDR3 runs 15 residues.

The chain employs TRBV27 and TRBJ1-2, with a tentative D call TRBD1 (5 bases). Trimming cost V 3 bases and J 5 bases, with 13 bases left between them. CDR1 is MNHEY, CDR2 SMNVEV, per germline (reference sequence). This CDR3 is built from 14 residues. The CDR3 spells CASSFRQGGYGYTF. Written as DNA, the CDR3 is TGTGCCAGCAGTTTTCGGCAGGGAGGTTATGGCTACACCTTC.

This clonotype was counted a few times. CDR3 DNA sequence: TGCGCCAGCAGCTCGCTCCCTGGGGTCTACGAGCAGTACTTC. Translated, it gives CASSSLPGVYEQYF. V and J are TRBV5-1 and TRBJ2-7; D is unresolved. The CDR3 extends over 14 amino acids. Germline V gene data show CDR1 as SGHRS and CDR2 as YFSETQ. Deletions cut 3 bases from V and 3 bases from J, with 13 bases between.

V gene TRBV3-1 combines with J gene TRBJ2-1; no definite D call. Germline V gene lookup returns CDR1 LGHDT and CDR2 YNNKEL (reference sequence). Trimming took off 1 base at V and 0 bases at J, with 7 bases between the two ends. The CDR3 is 15 amino acids. CDR3 in DNA: TGTGCCAGCAGCCAAGGGATTTTCTCCTACAATGAGCAGTTCTTC. Translating gives CASSQGIFSYNEQFF.

The rearrangement joins TRBV6-5 to TRBJ2-3; no reliable D call. V lost 0 bases and J 2 bases, leaving 9 bases between the germline ends. This CDR3 spans 15 amino acids. CDR1 and CDR2 from the germline V gene are MNHEY and SVGAGI. Written as DNA, the CDR3 is TGTGCCAGCAGTTACTCGATACGGTTCACAGATACGCAGTATTTT. This sequence encodes CASSYSIRFTDTQYF.

The chain carries TRBV11-2 and TRBJ2-5; D gene unclear. The CDR3 is made up of 15 amino acids. The germline V gene encodes CDR1 SGHAT and CDR2 FQNNGV. Between the trimmed V and J ends, which lost 4 bases and 5 bases, there was a span of 17 bases. In nucleotides, the CDR3 is TGTGCCAGCAGCTCTGGGTCTTTGAGGATGGAGACCCAGTACTTC. Its translation is CASSSGSLRMETQYF.

This clonotype has more than one count but fewer than ten. The chain employs TRBV20-1 and TRBJ2-1; TRBD2 agrees at 8 bases. Germline V lookup: CDR1 DFQATT, CDR2 SNEGSKA (reference sequence). The CDR3 has 14 residues. Trimming cost V 5 bases and J 4 bases; bases outside gene matches: 7. The CDR3 spells CSALGLATYNEQFF. The CDR3 region has the DNA TGCAGTGCTCTCGGACTAGCAACTTACAATGAGCAGTTCTTC.

The V gene is TRBV20-1, the J gene TRBJ1-6; weak D call: TRBD1 (6 bases). V was shortened by 6 bases and J by 3 bases, with 18 bases between the two germline ends. This CDR3 has 16 amino acids. CDR1 is DFQATT, CDR2 SNEGSKA, per germline (reference sequence). For the CDR3, the DNA is TGCAGTGCGACGAGACAGGTCACCCTCTATAATTCACCCCTCCACTTT. Protein: CSATRQVTLYNSPLHF.

In its sample, this clonotype was seen a few times. The chain links TRBV7-8 to TRBJ2-7; TRBD2 aligns across 10 bases. After removal of 0 bases from V and 3 bases from J, the junction contained 14 bases not matched to a gene. The CDR3 is made up of 19 amino acids. Per the germline V gene, CDR1 is SGHVS and CDR2 is FQNEAQ. This CDR3 reads CASSLARYRLAGVLYEQYF. The CDR3 region has the DNA TGTGCCAGCAGCTTAGCGAGGTATAGGCTAGCGGGAGTACTCTACGAGCAGTACTTC.

The chain couples TRBV2 to TRBJ2-7; 9 nucleotides agree with TRBD1. The CDR3 sequence is 14 residues long. CDR1 SNHLY and CDR2 FYNNEI come from the germline V gene. Trimming at V came to 7 bases and at J to 4 bases, leaving 8 bases not matched to a gene. The CDR3 region is CASTIGTGSYEQYF. As DNA, the CDR3 is TGTGCCAGCACCATCGGGACAGGGTCTTACGAGCAGTACTTC.

This clonotype was detected only a few times. The gene calls are TRBV6-1 and TRBJ2-2; 10 nucleotides line up with TRBD1. CDR3 size: 16 residues. Germline CDR1 MNHNS, CDR2 SASEGT. V lost 8 bases and J lost 1; bases outside the gene matches: 7. The CDR3 DNA reads TGTGCCAGCGGACGGGACAGGGGACTGAACACCGGGGAGCTGTTTTTT. Its translation: CASGRDRGLNTGELFF.

There are a few counts of this clonotype. The chain is built from TRBV11-2 and TRBJ2-7; 8 bases are shared with TRBD1. This CDR3 has 14 residues. V gave up 3 bases and J gave up 4 bases; unmatched junction bases: 5. Germline V CDR1 and CDR2: SGHAT, FQNNGV. CDR3 amino acids: CASSLSRGLYEQYF. The CDR3 DNA reads TGTGCCAGCAGCTTGTCCAGGGGGCTATACGAGCAGTACTTC.

This clonotype was seen a handful of times. V and J are TRBV18 and TRBJ1-2; the D is unclear. Per germline, CDR1 KGHSH and CDR2 LQKENI. V lost 3 bases, J lost 7 bases, and 9 bases lay in between. The CDR3 covers 12 residues. The CDR3 is CASSPAEPGYTF. As DNA, the CDR3 is TGTGCCAGCTCACCGGCAGAGCCTGGCTACACCTTC. The whole variable domain, filled in from reference TRBV18 and TRBJ1-2, reads NAGVMQNPRHLVRRRGQEARLRCSPMKGHSHVYWYRQLPEEGLKFMVYLQKENIIDESGMPKERFSAEFPKEGPSILRIQQVVRGDSAAYFCASSPAEPGYTFGSGTRLTVV.

The gene calls are TRBV9 and TRBJ2-4; weak D call: TRBD2 (6 bases). Between the trimmed V and J ends, which lost 4 bases and 7 bases, there was a span of 15 bases. In germline, CDR1 is SGDLS, CDR2 YYNGEE. This CDR3 comprises 14 residues. The chain's CDR3 is CASSPGRTLNIQYF. The CDR3 bases are TGTGCCAGCAGCCCCGGGAGAACGTTGAACATTCAGTACTTC.

In its sample, this clonotype was seen a few times. The CDR3 coding sequence is TGTGCCAGCAGCTCAGCGGGAGGTTCGTACGAGCAGTACTTC. Translated, it gives CASSSAGGSYEQYF. The chain couples TRBV12-3 or TRBV12-4 to TRBJ2-7, with TRBD2 matching over 9 bases. V lost 6 bases, J lost 4 bases, and 7 bases stayed unmatched. The CDR3 totals 14 residues.

The chain uses TRBV7-9 and TRBJ2-1; 9 nucleotides line up with TRBD1. The germline V gene encodes CDR1 SEHNR and CDR2 FQNEAQ (reference sequence). This CDR3 comprises 15 residues. The V and J ends lost 2 bases and 9 bases, in that order; junction bases with no gene match: 8. Here the CDR3 reads CASSLWDREWGEQFF. CDR3 nucleotide sequence: TGTGCCAGCAGCTTATGGGACAGGGAGTGGGGTGAGCAGTTCTTC.

This clonotype occurred a few times. This rearrangement joins TRBV6-2 or TRBV6-3 to TRBJ2-7, with 9 bases that match TRBD2. This CDR3 has 14 residues. J lost 2 bases, V lost 2 bases, and 1 base had no gene match. Per germline, CDR1 MNHEY and CDR2 SVGEGT. The chain's CDR3 is CASSYRLAAYEQYF. The CDR3 DNA reads as TGTGCCAGCAGTTACAGACTAGCGGCCTACGAGCAGTACTTC.

The chain employs TRBV28 and TRBJ2-4, with 13 bases that match TRBD2. The J segment lost 1 base and the V segment lost 3 bases, leaving 9 bases of the junction unmatched. The CDR3 length is 19 residues. The germline V gene encodes CDR1 MDHEN and CDR2 SYDVKM. The CDR3 DNA reads as TGTGCCAGCAGTTTCCGGACTAGCGGGAGTTTCGTTGCCAAAAACATTCAGTACTTC. Its protein product is CASSFRTSGSFVAKNIQYF.

This clonotype showed up just a few times. The V and J genes are TRBV11-2 and TRBJ1-4; weak D call: TRBD1 (5 bases). In germline, CDR1 is SGHAT, CDR2 FQNNGV. CDR3 length equals 15 residues. The germline V and J ends were trimmed by 2 bases and 10 bases, with 17 bases remaining between them. Here the CDR3 reads CASSLRKGPSGKLFF. Here the CDR3 DNA reads TGTGCCAGCAGCTTAAGGAAGGGACCGTCTGGAAAACTGTTTTTT.

The gene calls are TRBV10-3 and TRBJ2-3; D is possibly TRBD1 (6 bases). From germline, CDR1 is ENHRY and CDR2 SYGVKD. This CDR3 is built from 13 residues. Trimming took 10 bases from V and 2 from J, leaving 13 bases between them. The CDR3 DNA sequence: TGTGCCACCATACAGGGTTTCACAGATACGCAGTATTTT. Its translation is CATIQGFTDTQYF.

This chain links TRBV7-8 with TRBJ1-2; D gene ambiguous. CDR3 length: 14 amino acids. Germline CDR1 reads SGHVS; CDR2 reads FQNEAQ. Trimming left V 1 base short and J 6 bases short, with 12 bases between. DNA for the CDR3: TGTGCCAGCAGCTTAGGGCCAGAAATTAATGGCTACACCTTC. Its protein is CASSLGPEINGYTF. Filled out from reference TRBV7-8 and TRBJ1-2, the complete variable domain reads GAGVSQSPRYKVAKRGQDVALRCDPISGHVSLFWYQQALGQGPEFLTYFQNEAQLDKSGLPSDRFFAERPEGSVSTLKIQRTQQEDSAVYLCASSLGPEINGYTFGSGTRLTVV.